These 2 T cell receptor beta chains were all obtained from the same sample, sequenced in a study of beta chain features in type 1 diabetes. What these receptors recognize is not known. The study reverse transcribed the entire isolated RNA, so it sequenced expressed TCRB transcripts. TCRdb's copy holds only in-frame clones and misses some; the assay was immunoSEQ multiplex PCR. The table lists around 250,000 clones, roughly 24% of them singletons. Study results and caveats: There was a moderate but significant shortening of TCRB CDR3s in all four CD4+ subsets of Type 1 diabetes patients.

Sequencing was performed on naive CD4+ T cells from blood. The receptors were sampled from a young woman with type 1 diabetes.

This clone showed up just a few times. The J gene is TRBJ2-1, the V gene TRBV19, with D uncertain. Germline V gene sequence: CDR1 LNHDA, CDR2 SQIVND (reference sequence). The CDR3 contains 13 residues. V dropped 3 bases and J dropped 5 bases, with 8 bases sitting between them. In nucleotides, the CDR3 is TGTGCCAGTAGTATTCAACTTCACAATGAGCAGTTCTTC. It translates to CASSIQLHNEQFF.

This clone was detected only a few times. The CDR3 DNA follows: TGCGCCAGCAGCTTGAGTGGACAACGCTACGAGCAGTACTTC. Protein product: CASSLSGQRYEQYF. The chain is built from TRBV5-1 and TRBJ2-7; possibly TRBD1 for D (5 bases). The CDR3 sequence is 14 residues long. Germline CDR1 and CDR2: SGHRS and YFSETQ. The V end was cut by 1 base, the J end by 3 bases, with 11 bases between.